These T cell receptor beta chains were read from a single sample in a study of T cell changes during pregnancy in multiple sclerosis. Sequencing used immunoSEQ multiplex PCR; TCRdb keeps in-frame clones, though not all of them. Of under 30,000 clones detected, approximately 90% appear once; the ten largest clones hold approximately 3.5%. The sample here was CD4+ T cells from peripheral blood mononuclear cells, taken in the first trimester of pregnancy. All receptors come from a female donor in good health, enrolled as a control in a pregnancy study. Both conserved end residues are part of each CDR3. A D gene is named only where the DNA matches it firmly. Expanded clones get a size class; other rows say once, few or many, or leave the size out.

size	D	length	V	J	DNA	CDR3
.	.	11	TRBV27	TRBJ2-2	TGTGCCAGCGGGAGATCCGGGGAGCTGTTTTTT	CASGRSGELFF
.	TRBD1	15	TRBV6-5	TRBJ1-4	TGTGCCAGCAGCCCGTCCGGGACAGGGATTGAAAAACTGTTTTTT	CASSPSGTGIEKLFF
once	.	16	TRBV4-1	TRBJ1-2	TGCGCCAGCAGCCAAGATCTTCTAGGGGATACCTATGGCTACACCTTC	CASSQDLLGDTYGYTF
.	.	16	TRBV15	TRBJ1-5	TGTGCCACCAGCAGAGGGATGATGGGCGGCAATCAGCCCCAGCATTTT	CATSRGMMGGNQPQHF
.	.	12	TRBV6-5	TRBJ1-3	TGTGCCGCGCGGAATCCTGGAAACACCATATATTTT	CAARNPGNTIYF
.	TRBD1	10	TRBV18	TRBJ1-1	TGTGCCAGCGGGGACAGCGAAGCTTTCTTT	CASGDSEAFF
.	TRBD1	16	TRBV28	TRBJ1-4	TGTGCCAGCAGTTTATCGCCGGGACAGGGAAATGAAAAACTGTTTTTT	CASSLSPGQGNEKLFF
.	.	16	TRBV4-2	TRBJ1-6	TGTGCCAGCAGCCTGGTCGGGGGGCAGGGTAATTCACCCCTCCACTTT	CASSLVGGQGNSPLHF
.	.	13	TRBV2	TRBJ1-5	TGTGCCAGCAGCGGGGAGGAGTTCCAGCCCCAGCATTTT	CASSGEEFQPQHF
.	TRBD2	14	TRBV5-4	TRBJ2-7	TGTGCCAGCAGCTTGAAAGCGGGGGTGAACGAGCAGTACTTC	CASSLKAGVNEQYF
.	.	15	TRBV5-1	TRBJ2-7	TGCGCCAGCAGCTTGGATTACAGCCCTAGGGGAAGGGAGTACTTC	CASSLDYSPRGREYF
.	TRBD1	14	TRBV5-4	TRBJ1-1	TGTGCCAGCAGCTTTGAAAGACAGGGGGAATTAGCTTTCTTT	CASSFERQGELAFF
.	.	15	TRBV10-3	TRBJ1-2	TGTGCCATCAGTGAGTCCGGGGAGGCTAACTATGGCTACACCTTC	CAISESGEANYGYTF
.	.	12	TRBV29-1	TRBJ2-2	TGCAGCGTTGAATACCAGGCCGGGGAGCTGTTTTTT	CSVEYQAGELFF
.	TRBD2	13	TRBV5-1	TRBJ2-7	TGCGCCAGGGACGGGGCGGGAGTGTGGGAGCAGTACTTC	CARDGAGVWEQYF
.	TRBD1	12	TRBV29-1	TRBJ2-7	TGCAGCGTGGCGACAGGGGGCAGCGAGCAGTACTTC	CSVATGGSEQYF
.	.	14	TRBV2	TRBJ1-4	TGTGCCAGCAGGGCCGGGTCGTCGAATGAAAAACTGTTTTTT	CASRAGSSNEKLFF
.	TRBD1	13	TRBV6-6	TRBJ1-1	TGTGCCAGCAATGAGGCAGGGGGCACTGAAGCTTTCTTT	CASNEAGGTEAFF
.	.	13	TRBV5-4	TRBJ1-4	TGTGCCAGCAGCTTGGTACCCGGGGAAAAACTGTTTTTT	CASSLVPGEKLFF
.	TRBD1	16	TRBV23-1	TRBJ2-7	TGCGCCAGCAGTCAATCAGCCGACAGGGTTAACTACGAGCAGTACTTC	CASSQSADRVNYEQYF
.	TRBD1	15	TRBV7-3	TRBJ2-1	TGTGCCAGCAGCTTATTTGGGACAGGGAACGGTGAGCAGTTCTTC	CASSLFGTGNGEQFF
.	TRBD1	15	TRBV13	TRBJ1-6	TGTGCCAGCAGCTTAGGAACAGGGACAGGGTCACCCCTCCACTTT	CASSLGTGTGSPLHF
once	TRBD1	17	TRBV15	TRBJ1-6	TGTGCCACCAGCAGAGAACTTGAGGGGGACAGCAATTCACCCCTCCACTTT	CATSRELEGDSNSPLHF
.	.	15	TRBV5-1	TRBJ2-7	TGCGCCAGCAGCACCTGGACAGAGGGCCCCTACGAGCAGTACTTC	CASSTWTEGPYEQYF
once	.	17	TRBV28	TRBJ2-7	TGTGCCAGCAGTCCACCCCTAGCGCCTCAATACACCTACGAGCAGTACTTC	CASSPPLAPQYTYEQYF
.	.	14	TRBV7-2	TRBJ2-3	TGTGCCAGCACCCCGAGGTGGGGGGTCGATACGCAGTATTTT	CASTPRWGVDTQYF
.	.	15	TRBV28	TRBJ1-4	TGTGCCAGCAGTCTGCCCAGGGGCGTTGGGGAAAAACTGTTTTTT	CASSLPRGVGEKLFF
few	.	14	TRBV6-6	TRBJ2-4	TGTGCCAGCAGTTACTCTTTAGAGGGCGGCATTCAGTACTTC	CASSYSLEGGIQYF
.	.	13	TRBV6-5	TRBJ2-7	TGTGCCAGCAGTGGGAAGGGGGGGTACGAGCAGTACTTC	CASSGKGGYEQYF
.	TRBD2	15	TRBV6-5	TRBJ2-5	TGTGCCAGCAGTTACGGGACTAGCGGGAGTCAGACCCAGTACTTC	CASSYGTSGSQTQYF
few	TRBD1	16	TRBV4-2	TRBJ2-1	TGTGCCAGCAGCCAAGATCCCGGGACAGGGGGCAATGAGCAGTTCTTC	CASSQDPGTGGNEQFF
once	TRBD1	14	TRBV7-9	TRBJ2-5	TGTGCCAGCAGCGAGGACAGGGGCCAAGAGACCCAGTACTTC	CASSEDRGQETQYF
.	TRBD1	16	TRBV9	TRBJ2-1	TGTGCCAGCAGCGTAGAATATGGACAGGGGGCCTATGAGCAGTTCTTC	CASSVEYGQGAYEQFF
.	.	16	TRBV6-8	TRBJ2-3	TGTGCCAGCAGGAAGGGGACTGGAGAGAAGTCAGATACGCAGTATTTT	CASRKGTGEKSDTQYF
once	.	13	TRBV29-1	TRBJ2-1	TGCAGCGTTGAAGGGACTGTTAACAATGAGCAGTTCTTC	CSVEGTVNNEQFF
.	TRBD2	17	TRBV10-1	TRBJ2-5	TGCGCCAGCAGTGAGTCGACCGCGGGGGGGGTTCGAGAGACCCAGTACTTC	CASSESTAGGVRETQYF
.	TRBD1	14	TRBV5-4	TRBJ1-2	TGTGCCAGCAGCTTGGAGGACAGGGCGGGAGGCTACACCTTC	CASSLEDRAGGYTF